This T cell receptor beta chain was profiled in a study of blood T cell repertoires in COVID-19. Study summary: Specimens from acute and convalescent COVID-19 originated in the United States, Italy and Spain. Sources were T cells, B-cell-depleted T cells, or PBMCs; the material itself was cDNA or gDNA.

The table came from immunoSEQ multiplex PCR; TCRdb's copy has only in-frame clones and leaves some out. This table holds about 250,000 clones, 80% to 85% found once. CDR1 and CDR2 (germline): ENHRY, SYGVKD. Trimming cost V 10 bases and J 1 base; bases outside gene matches: 10. CDR3 length: 16 residues. The origin of this receptor is a person aged 70 to 85 with COVID-19, enrolled during active disease. The gene calls are TRBV10-3 and TRBJ2-4; 10 nucleotides align to TRBD2. Sequenced material: peripheral blood. Written as DNA, the CDR3 is TGTGCCACCTCACCCCAGACTAGCGGGGCCAAAAACATTCAGTACTTC. Translated, it gives CATSPQTSGAKNIQYF.